These 16 T cell receptor beta chains originate from one sample sequenced in a study of cytomegalovirus exposure and HLA in healthy donors. The PCR ran on 60 Vbeta and 13 Jbeta primers. Libraries were prepared by immunoSEQ multiplex PCR; TCRdb keeps only in-frame clonotypes and omits some of them. The sample's table shows about 110,000 clones. Material: PBMCs. The receptors come from a man aged 40-50 years in good health and CMV-seropositive.

The chain has TRBV11-2 and TRBJ2-7, with D unresolved. This CDR3 comprises 12 residues. V gave up 2 bases and J gave up 2 bases, with 4 bases separating them. Germline V gives CDR1 SGHAT, CDR2 FQNNGV. Here the CDR3 reads CASSLITYEQYF. Written as DNA, the CDR3 is TGTGCCAGCAGCTTAATCACCTACGAGCAGTACTTC. The whole variable domain, remainder taken from reference TRBV11-2 and TRBJ2-7, is EAGVAQSPRYKIIEKRQSVAFWCNPISGHATLYWYQQILGQGPKLLIQFQNNGVVDDSQLPKDRFSAERLKGVDSTLKIQPAKLEDSAVYLCASSLITYEQYFGPGTRLTVT.

Concerning this clone itself: This sample also contains other DNA sequences that code for the same CDR3. The chain links TRBV28 to TRBJ1-1; possible D gene TRBD1, 6 bases. Looked up from germline, CDR1 is MDHEN and CDR2 is SYDVKM. V gave up 5 bases and J gave up 3 bases, with 13 bases separating them. This CDR3 contains 14 residues. The CDR3 sequence: CASSLTGGYTEAFF. As DNA, the CDR3 is TGTGCCAGCAGTCTGACAGGTGGTTACACTGAAGCTTTCTTT.

This chain joins TRBV7-2 and TRBJ2-7; TRBD1 matches at 8 bases. Trimming at V came to 6 bases and at J to 4 bases, leaving 8 bases not matched to a gene. CDR1 and CDR2 from the germline V gene are SGHTA and FQGNSA. This CDR3 is built from 14 residues. In DNA, the CDR3 is TGTGCCAGCAGTCGGGGGACAGGAATTTACGAGCAGTACTTC. It encodes CASSRGTGIYEQYF.

The chain links TRBV5-8 to TRBJ1-2, with 9 bases that match TRBD1. Trimming at V came to 4 bases and at J to 6 bases, leaving 10 bases not matched to a gene. CDR3 length: 15 amino acids. Germline lookup yields CDR1 SGHTS and CDR2 YDEGEE. CDR3 amino acids: CASSGRGTGIHGYTF. In DNA form, the CDR3 reads TGTGCCAGCAGCGGGAGGGGGACAGGGATCCATGGCTACACCTTC.

The chain links TRBV6-1 to TRBJ2-7, with D possibly matching TRBD1 (6 bases). Between the trimmed V and J ends, which lost 5 bases and 3 bases, there was a span of 14 bases. This CDR3 is built from 14 residues. The germline V gene encodes CDR1 MNHNS and CDR2 SASEGT. The CDR3 DNA is TGTGCCAGCAGTCGGACAGTTCAGGGCTACGAGCAGTACTTC. Amino acid sequence: CASSRTVQGYEQYF.

This chain uses TRBV5-4 with TRBJ2-5; 7 nucleotides line up with TRBD2. The last part of the DNA fits TRBJ2-7 better; the J call may be wrong. Germline assignment: CDR1 SGHNT and CDR2 YYREEE (reference sequence). The CDR3 has 13 residues. In DNA, the CDR3 is TGTGCCAGCAGCTGGTGGGGGGGGTACGAGCAGTACTTC. It codes for CASSWWGGYEQYF.

The chain links TRBV30 to TRBJ2-1; 7 nucleotides match TRBD2. CDR1 is GTSNPN, CDR2 SVGIG, per germline (reference sequence). The CDR3 spans 15 residues. Germline trimming cut 0 bases from V and 0 bases from J; bases unmatched to any gene: 2. The CDR3 nucleotides read TGTGCCTGGAGTGTAGGCGGGAGCTCCTACAATGAGCAGTTCTTC. It codes for CAWSVGGSSYNEQFF.

The CDR3 nucleotides are TGTGCCAGCAGCTTCTCTAGCGGAATGAACACTGAAGCTTTCTTT. Protein product: CASSFSSGMNTEAFF. V gene TRBV7-3 combines with J gene TRBJ1-1; unclear D gene. This CDR3 has 15 residues. The V and J ends lost 3 bases and 0 bases respectively, with 11 bases between them. Germline CDR1 SGHTA, CDR2 FQGTGA.

This chain links TRBV5-1 with TRBJ2-1; weak D call: TRBD2 (6 bases). V lost 0 bases and J lost 5, with 15 bases in between. The CDR3 has 16 amino acids. The V gene's germline CDR1 is SGHRS and CDR2 YFSETQ. The CDR3: CASSLAGPSANNEQFF. DNA of the CDR3: TGCGCCAGCAGCTTGGCGGGGCCTAGCGCTAACAATGAGCAGTTCTTC. The full variable domain, with the rest looked up from reference TRBV5-1 and TRBJ2-1, is KAGVTQTPRYLIKTRGQQVTLSCSPISGHRSVSWYQQTPGQGLQFLFEYFSETQRNKGNFPGRFSGRQFSNSRSEMNVSTLELGDSALYLCASSLAGPSANNEQFFGPGTRLTVL.

The chain combines TRBV7-2 with TRBJ2-2, with 7 nucleotides matching TRBD1. The CDR3 is 15 residues long. The trim removed 5 bases at V and 2 bases at J, leaving 5 bases unmatched. CDR1 and CDR2 from the germline V gene are SGHTA and FQGNSA. The CDR3 DNA reads as TGTGCCAGCAGCCCCCAGGGGGTTAACACCGGGGAGCTGTTTTTT. Amino acids: CASSPQGVNTGELFF.

The DNA for the CDR3 is TGTGCCAGCAGCGCGGACAGGGATCCTAGCGGGAGGACTGATGAGCAGTTCTTC. It is translated as CASSADRDPSGRTDEQFF. The rearrangement links TRBV5-6 to TRBJ2-1; 11 nucleotides agree with TRBD2. The J segment lost 8 bases and the V segment lost 4 bases, leaving 17 bases of the junction unmatched. Germline V gene sequence: CDR1 SGHDT, CDR2 YYEEEE. The CDR3 totals 18 residues.

V and J are TRBV30 and TRBJ2-7; 7 bases fit TRBD1. The ends lost 4 bases at V and 6 bases at J; junction bases unmatched: 3. The germline V gene has CDR1 GTSNPN and CDR2 SVGIG (reference sequence). The CDR3 extends over 11 amino acids. DNA of the CDR3: TGTGCCTGGAAGACAGGGTCCGAGCAGTACTTC. Translated, it gives CAWKTGSEQYF.

The chain combines TRBV23-1 with TRBJ2-7, with 10 bases aligning to TRBD2. TRBV23-1 counts as an open reading frame of uncertain function. V was pared by 4 bases and J by 3 bases, with 9 bases of the junction left unmatched. This CDR3 comprises 16 residues. CDR3 amino acids: CASSPIGLAENYEQYF. The CDR3 region has the DNA TGCGCCAGCAGTCCAATAGGACTAGCGGAGAACTACGAGCAGTACTTC.

The rearrangement links TRBV7-2 to TRBJ1-2, with D perhaps matching TRBD1 (6 bases). The CDR3 is made up of 14 amino acids. Trimming removed 4 bases from V and 2 bases from J, with 11 bases in between. In germline, CDR1 is SGHTA, CDR2 FQGNSA. Here the CDR3 reads CASSSGGTNYGYTF. CDR3 DNA sequence: TGTGCCAGCAGCTCCGGGGGGACAAACTATGGCTACACCTTC.

The chain employs TRBV29-1 and TRBJ2-5; D may be TRBD2 (5 bases). Gene TRBJ2-7 matches the end of the DNA better, so the J call may be wrong. The germline V gene has CDR1 SQVTM and CDR2 ANQGSEA. The length of the CDR3 is 12 residues. The CDR3 sequence: CSVWRAPYEQYF. CDR3 bases: TGCAGCGTTTGGCGGGCACCCTACGAGCAGTACTTC.

This rearrangement joins TRBV5-6 to TRBJ2-1; D may be TRBD1 (5 bases). V shed 1 base and J shed 9 bases, with 8 bases lying between them. This CDR3 contains 12 residues. From germline, CDR1 is SGHDT and CDR2 YYEEEE. The CDR3 DNA reads TGTGCCAGCAGCTTGAAGGGGCCTGAGCAGTTCTTC. Amino acids: CASSLKGPEQFF. Supplemented by reference TRBV5-6 and TRBJ2-1, the full variable domain reads DAGVTQSPTHLIKTRGQQVTLRCSPKSGHDTVSWYQQALGQGPQFIFQYYEEEERQRGNFPDRFSGHQFPNYSSELNVNALLLGDSALYLCASSLKGPEQFFGPGTRLTVL.